Presented here are 31 T cell receptor beta chains from one specimen sequenced in a study of CD8+ T cells in alopecia areata. Extraction of RNA preceded its reverse transcription into cDNA, which served as the sequencing template. This table comes from immunoSEQ multiplex PCR, and its TCRdb copy is limited to in-frame clones, with some not included. This sample has more than 95,000 clones, with roughly two thirds found just once. Sequencing was performed on CD4+ T cells sorted from blood. The receptors were gathered from a human donor in good health.

The V gene is TRBV18, the J gene TRBJ1-2, with D tentatively TRBD1 (6 bases). The CDR3 has 13 residues. With 2 bases removed from V and 6 bases from J, the gap between germline ends came to 10 bases. The V gene's germline CDR1 is KGHSH and CDR2 LQKENI. CDR3 DNA sequence: TGTGCCAGCTCACCATCAGGGGCCCATGGCTACACCTTC. Amino acid sequence: CASSPSGAHGYTF.

The J gene is TRBJ1-2, the V gene TRBV29-1; possible D gene TRBD1, 5 bases. V was trimmed by 3 bases and J by 6 bases, leaving 11 bases between them. The CDR3 loop spans 12 amino acids. Germline CDR1 and CDR2: SQVTM and ANQGSEA. In DNA, the CDR3 is TGCAGCGTTGATGTCCAGGGCCATGGCTACACCTTC. This encodes CSVDVQGHGYTF.

The J gene is TRBJ2-3, the V gene TRBV9, with D possibly TRBD2 on 8 matching bases. V was cut by 4 bases and J by 3 bases, with 15 bases left in between. The CDR3 is made up of 15 amino acids. From germline, CDR1 is SGDLS and CDR2 YYNGEE. The CDR3 reads CASSPSGGQTDTQYF. In DNA, the CDR3 is TGTGCCAGCAGCCCAAGCGGGGGACAGACAGATACGCAGTATTTT.

The chain employs TRBV4-1 and TRBJ2-1; D is perhaps TRBD1 or TRBD2 (5 bases each). The CDR3 consists of 15 residues. Germline CDR1 and CDR2: MGHRA and YSYEKL. The V end was cut by 2 bases, the J end by 0 bases, with 8 bases between. The CDR3 reads CASSQMGTSYNEQFF. The CDR3 coding sequence is TGCGCCAGCAGCCAAATGGGGACCTCCTACAATGAGCAGTTCTTC.

The V and J genes are TRBV29-1 and TRBJ2-3; weak D call: TRBD2 (5 bases). V was trimmed by 5 bases and J by 0 bases, leaving 12 bases between them. This CDR3 has 14 amino acids. CDR1 is SQVTM, CDR2 ANQGSEA, per germline. The CDR3 region is CSVSAGVSTDTQYF. The CDR3 nucleotides read TGCAGCGTTTCCGCCGGGGTGAGCACAGATACGCAGTATTTT.

The V call is TRBV29-1, the J call TRBJ1-5, with TRBD1 matching 10 bases. Germline V CDR1 and CDR2: SQVTM, ANQGSEA. V lost 7 bases, J lost 3 bases, and 9 bases stayed unmatched. CDR3 size: 15 residues. The CDR3 DNA is TGCAGCGCCGCCGTAGGGACAGGGGTCAATCAGCCCCAGCATTTT. It yields the protein CSAAVGTGVNQPQHF.

In this sample, this clone turned up a few times. This chain joins TRBV4-2 and TRBJ1-2; 7 positions match TRBD1. Per the germline V gene, CDR1 is LGHNA and CDR2 is YNFKEQ. This CDR3 comprises 16 residues. V dropped 0 bases and J dropped 5; count of bases not matched to a gene: 9. Written as DNA, the CDR3 is TGTGCCAGCAGCCAAGAAATAGAGGGGGCGGGATATGGCTACACCTTC. Translating gives CASSQEIEGAGYGYTF.

The genes are TRBV9 and TRBJ2-3; weak D call: TRBD2 (5 bases). Germline V gives CDR1 SGDLS, CDR2 YYNGEE. The ends were cut back, 4 bases at V and 0 bases at J, with 12 bases in the middle. This CDR3 spans 15 amino acids. In DNA form, the CDR3 reads TGTGCCAGCAGCCTCGGGATAAGGAGCACAGATACGCAGTATTTT. Residues: CASSLGIRSTDTQYF.

The chain couples TRBV29-1 to TRBJ1-2; D is unclear. Germline CDR1 and CDR2: SQVTM and ANQGSEA. The ends were cut back, 4 bases at V and 3 bases at J, with 12 bases in the middle. This CDR3 has 13 amino acids. CDR3 sequence (DNA): TGCAGCGTTGTGGCCCAAGTAGACTATGGCTACACCTTC. This gives the protein CSVVAQVDYGYTF.

V and J are TRBV7-9 and TRBJ1-1, with D possibly matching TRBD1 (5 bases). CDR3 length equals 14 residues. Per germline, CDR1 SEHNR and CDR2 FQNEAQ (reference sequence). Trimming pared 5 bases from V and 4 bases from J, leaving 14 bases between. The CDR3: CASSPSVGPTEAFF. CDR3 coding DNA: TGTGCCAGCAGCCCCTCCGTGGGACCCACTGAAGCTTTCTTT.

The chain has TRBV14 and TRBJ2-3; 9 bases are a match to TRBD1. The V segment lost 4 bases and the J segment 3 bases; nucleotides outside the gene matches: 11. Germline V gene data show CDR1 as SGHDN and CDR2 as FVKESK. The CDR3 totals 17 residues. The CDR3 sequence: CASSPQEGQGYTDTQYF. The CDR3 DNA sequence: TGTGCCAGCAGCCCCCAGGAGGGACAGGGTTATACAGATACGCAGTATTTT.

V and J are TRBV10-1 and TRBJ1-2; D is undetermined. This CDR3 contains 13 residues. CDR1 is WNHNN and CDR2 is SYGVQD in the germline V gene (reference sequence). The V and J ends lost 0 bases and 6 bases respectively, with 8 bases between them. In DNA form, the CDR3 reads TGCGCCAGCAGTGAGTCGACGGGCAATGGCTACACCTTC. This sequence encodes CASSESTGNGYTF.

The chain links TRBV29-1 to TRBJ1-1, with TRBD1 as a possible D gene (5 bases). V was pared by 5 bases and J by 2 bases, with 12 bases between. Germline loops: CDR1 SQVTM, CDR2 ANQGSEA. CDR3 length: 13 amino acids. The CDR3 sequence is CSVRGVLNTEAFF. As DNA, the CDR3 is TGCAGCGTTCGAGGGGTGTTAAACACTGAAGCTTTCTTT.

The chain joins TRBV18 to TRBJ2-5, with a weak D call TRBD2 (5 bases). This CDR3 has 14 residues. The germline gives CDR1 KGHSH, CDR2 LQKENI. V was pared by 3 bases and J by 7 bases, with 15 bases between. The DNA of the CDR3 is TGTGCCAGCTCACCGGGCAACACCGAGGGGACCCAGTACTTC. Its protein product is CASSPGNTEGTQYF.

This sequence joins TRBV30 and TRBJ2-3; D gene unclear. The CDR3 runs 12 residues. Trimming removed 3 bases from V and 5 bases from J, with 9 bases in between. CDR1 is GTSNPN, CDR2 SVGIG, per germline (reference sequence). The CDR3 DNA is TGTGCCTGGAGGTCCTCCGGAGATACGCAGTATTTT. Translated: CAWRSSGDTQYF.

The chain combines TRBV6-5 with TRBJ1-6; 9 bases fit TRBD1. This CDR3 contains 14 residues. The junction had 11 bases not matched to a gene; V was cut back by 7 bases and J by 13 bases. Germline assignment: CDR1 MNHEY and CDR2 SVGAGI. DNA for the CDR3: TGTGCCAGCAACCGGGGACAGGGTGCCTGGCCCCTCCACTTT. This encodes CASNRGQGAWPLHF.

The J gene is TRBJ1-6, the V gene TRBV14, with 7 bases lining up with TRBD1. Germline-derived CDR1 and CDR2 are SGHDN and FVKESK. After removal of 4 bases from V and 5 bases from J, the junction contained 8 bases not matched to a gene. CDR3 size: 16 residues. In nucleotides, the CDR3 is TGTGCCAGCAGCCCTCCGGGACAGAGGAATAATTCACCCCTCCACTTT. Its translation: CASSPPGQRNNSPLHF. Supplemented by reference TRBV14 and TRBJ1-6, the full variable domain reads EAGVTQFPSHSVIEKGQTVTLRCDPISGHDNLYWYRRVMGKEIKFLLHFVKESKQDESGMPNNRFLAERTGGTYSTLKVQPAELEDSGVYFCASSPPGQRNNSPLHFGNGTRLTVT.

This clone occurred once. This chain uses TRBV9 with TRBJ2-1; D is uncertain. Germline V CDR1 and CDR2: SGDLS, YYNGEE. With 3 bases removed from V and 1 base from J, the gap between germline ends came to 14 bases. This CDR3 spans 16 amino acids. This CDR3 is CASSAPAISSYNEQFF. As DNA, the CDR3 is TGTGCCAGCAGCGCGCCGGCCATATCATCCTACAATGAGCAGTTCTTC. The complete variable domain, with remaining parts taken from reference TRBV9 and TRBJ2-1, reads DSGVTQTPKHLITATGQRVTLRCSPRSGDLSVYWYQQSLDQGLQFLIQYYNGEERAKGNILERFSAQQFPDLHSELNLSSLELGDSALYFCASSAPAISSYNEQFFGPGTRLTVL.

J is TRBJ2-2 and V is TRBV27; unclear D gene. This CDR3 contains 11 residues. Trimming took off 6 bases at V and 5 bases at J, with 4 bases between the two ends. Germline V gene lookup returns CDR1 MNHEY and CDR2 SMNVEV (reference sequence). CDR3 protein: CASRATGELFF. The DNA for the CDR3 is TGTGCCAGCAGGGCTACCGGGGAGCTGTTTTTT.

The chain is built from TRBV29-1 and TRBJ1-5; weak D call: TRBD1 (5 bases). V dropped 1 base and J dropped 10 bases, with 20 bases sitting between them. This CDR3 has 15 amino acids. From germline, CDR1 is SQVTM and CDR2 ANQGSEA. CDR3 DNA: TGCAGCGTTGAAGGCCGGGACCCCTTTTTTAATCCCCAGCATTTT. Its translation is CSVEGRDPFFNPQHF.

This clone appeared a single time. The chain couples TRBV30 to TRBJ2-5; 12 bases fit TRBD2. With V trimmed by 2 bases and J by 5 bases, 9 bases remained unmatched. Germline V gives CDR1 GTSNPN, CDR2 SVGIG (reference sequence). This CDR3 spans 16 amino acids. The CDR3 reads CAWSQLAGGQRETQYF. Written as DNA, the CDR3 is TGTGCCTGGAGTCAACTAGCGGGGGGCCAGAGGGAGACCCAGTACTTC. The full variable domain, completed using reference TRBV30 and TRBJ2-5, is SQTIHQWPATLVQPVGSPLSLECTVEGTSNPNLYWYRQAAGRGLQLLFYSVGIGQISSEVPQNLSASRPQDRQFILSSKKLLLSDSGFYLCAWSQLAGGQRETQYFGPGTRLLVL.

V gene TRBV5-1 combines with J gene TRBJ2-5; D is uncertain. CDR1 is SGHRS, CDR2 YFSETQ, per germline. This CDR3 is built from 14 residues. V lost 0 bases to trimming and J lost 1 base, with 7 bases between them. The CDR3 coding sequence is TGCGCCAGCAGCTTGGTACAGACCCAAGAGACCCAGTACTTC. Amino acids: CASSLVQTQETQYF.

The chain recombines TRBV9 with TRBJ1-1; no clear D. Trimming removed 4 bases from V and 1 base from J, with 11 bases in between. The V gene's germline CDR1 is SGDLS and CDR2 YYNGEE. CDR3 length: 14 amino acids. The CDR3 protein is CASSPTPGNTEAFF. The CDR3 coding sequence is TGTGCCAGCAGCCCCACCCCAGGGAACACTGAAGCTTTCTTT.

This clone was seen only a few times. The chain employs TRBV4-2 and TRBJ2-7, with a possible D match to TRBD2 (6 bases). The CDR3 spans 16 residues. The V gene's germline CDR1 is LGHNA and CDR2 YNFKEQ. With 8 bases removed from V and 0 bases from J, the gap between germline ends came to 20 bases. The CDR3 DNA sequence: TGTGCCAGCTCCCGCCTCGGGGCGACTAGCTCCTACGAGCAGTACTTC. Protein sequence: CASSRLGATSSYEQYF.

The rearrangement joins TRBV9 to TRBJ1-2, with a weak D call TRBD1 (6 bases). Germline CDR1 reads SGDLS; CDR2 reads YYNGEE. The CDR3 is made up of 16 amino acids. V lost 4 bases to trimming and J lost 0 bases, with 16 bases between them. CDR3 loop: CASSLGGTNTNYGYTF. DNA for the CDR3: TGTGCCAGCAGCTTAGGGGGAACAAATACTAACTATGGCTACACCTTC.

The sample holds one count of this clone. The gene calls are TRBV29-1 and TRBJ2-5, with a tentative D call TRBD1 (7 bases). This CDR3 contains 13 residues. V shed 4 bases and J shed 2 bases, with 11 bases lying between them. The germline CDR1 and CDR2 sequences are SQVTM and ANQGSEA. CDR3 nucleotide sequence: TGCAGCGTTGGCGGGACAGCACAAGAGACCCAGTACTTC. Amino acids: CSVGGTAQETQYF.

The rearrangement links TRBV28 to TRBJ1-5, with 7 nucleotides matching TRBD1. Per the germline V gene, CDR1 is MDHEN and CDR2 is SYDVKM. With 5 bases clipped from V and 0 bases from J, the junction kept 4 bases outside the gene matches. The CDR3 sequence is 15 residues long. CDR3 bases: TGTGCCAGCAGTCCGACAGGGATTAGCAATCAGCCCCAGCATTTT. This sequence encodes CASSPTGISNQPQHF.

This chain uses TRBV30 with TRBJ1-1, with D perhaps TRBD1 (5 bases). The CDR3 loop spans 13 amino acids. Trimming pared 6 bases from V and 1 base from J, leaving 12 bases between. The germline V gene encodes CDR1 GTSNPN and CDR2 SVGIG (reference sequence). The CDR3 DNA reads as TGTGCCTGTTTTCAGGGCAAGAACACTGAAGCTTTCTTT. It encodes CACFQGKNTEAFF.

This clone was detected a few times. V is TRBV5-8 and J is TRBJ2-7; D is ambiguous. Trimming took off 4 bases at V and 0 bases at J, with 14 bases between the two ends. The CDR3 is 15 residues long. The germline V gene encodes CDR1 SGHTS and CDR2 YDEGEE. The CDR3 DNA reads as TGTGCCAGCAGCCCCTTAACCTGGGTCTCCTACGAGCAGTACTTC. Protein product: CASSPLTWVSYEQYF.

The chain links TRBV7-9 to TRBJ2-3; D is possibly TRBD2 (7 bases). This CDR3 spans 15 amino acids. Deletions cut 5 bases from V and 3 bases from J, with 15 bases between. The germline V gene encodes CDR1 SEHNR and CDR2 FQNEAQ (reference sequence). In DNA, the CDR3 is TGTGCCAGCAGCCCCTTGAGGGGGGGGACAGATACGCAGTATTTT. It encodes CASSPLRGGTDTQYF.

This clone was recorded a few times. Other DNA variants within this sample encode the same CDR3. The V call is TRBV2, the J call TRBJ1-5; D uncertain. Trimming removed 1 base from V and 7 bases from J, with 5 bases in between. The V gene's germline CDR1 is SNHLY and CDR2 FYNNEI. The CDR3 is 12 residues long. For the CDR3, the DNA is TGTGCCAGCAGTGAAGAGGTGCAGCCCCAGCATTTT. Translated: CASSEEVQPQHF.